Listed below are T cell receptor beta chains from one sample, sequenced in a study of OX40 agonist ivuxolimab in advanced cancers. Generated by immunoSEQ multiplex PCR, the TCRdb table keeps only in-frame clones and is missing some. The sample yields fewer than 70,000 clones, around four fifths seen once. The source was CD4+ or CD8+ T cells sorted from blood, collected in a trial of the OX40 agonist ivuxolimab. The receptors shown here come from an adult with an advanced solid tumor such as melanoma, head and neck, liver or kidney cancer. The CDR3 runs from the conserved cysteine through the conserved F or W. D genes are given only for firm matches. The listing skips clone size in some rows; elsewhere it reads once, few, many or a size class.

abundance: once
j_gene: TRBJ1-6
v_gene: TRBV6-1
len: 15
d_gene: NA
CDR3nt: TGTGCCAGCAGTGAGTCGGGACACGAGAAATCACCCCTCCACTTT
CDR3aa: CASSESGHEKSPLHF

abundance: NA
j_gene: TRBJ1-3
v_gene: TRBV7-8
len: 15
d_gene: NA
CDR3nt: TGTGCCAGCAGCTTAGGTACCGGAATTGGAAACACCATATATTTT
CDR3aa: CASSLGTGIGNTIYF

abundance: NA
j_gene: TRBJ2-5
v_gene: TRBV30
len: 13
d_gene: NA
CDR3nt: TGTGCCTCGAGAGGGACACACCAAGAGACCCAGTACTTC
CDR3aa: CASRGTHQETQYF

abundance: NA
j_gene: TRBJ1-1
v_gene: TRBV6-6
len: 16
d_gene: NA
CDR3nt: TGTGCCAGCAGTTATTCAATACGGGGGGTCAACACTGAAGCTTTCTTT
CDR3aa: CASSYSIRGVNTEAFF

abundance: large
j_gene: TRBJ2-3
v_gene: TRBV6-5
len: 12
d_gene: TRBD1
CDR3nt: TGTGCCAGCAGCCCACAGGGGGGTACGCAGTATTTT
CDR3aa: CASSPQGGTQYF

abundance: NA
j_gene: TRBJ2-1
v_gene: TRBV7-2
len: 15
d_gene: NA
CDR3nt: TGTGCCAGCAGCTTAGTGGTAGGGGGTCACAATGAGCAGTTCTTC
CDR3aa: CASSLVVGGHNEQFF

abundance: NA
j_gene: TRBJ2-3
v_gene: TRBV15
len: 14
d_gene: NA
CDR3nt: TGTGCCACCAGCAGAGTGGGGGATAGAGATACGCAGTATTTT
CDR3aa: CATSRVGDRDTQYF

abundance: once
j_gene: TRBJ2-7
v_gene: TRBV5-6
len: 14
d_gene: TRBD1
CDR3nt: TGTGCCAGCAGCCGAAGGGACAGGGGAGGTCAGCAGTACTTC
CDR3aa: CASSRRDRGGQQYF

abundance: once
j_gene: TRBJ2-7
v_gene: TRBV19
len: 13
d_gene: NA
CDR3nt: TGTGCCAGCCGGGCAGGTCTTGCCTACGAGCAGTACTTC
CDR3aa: CASRAGLAYEQYF

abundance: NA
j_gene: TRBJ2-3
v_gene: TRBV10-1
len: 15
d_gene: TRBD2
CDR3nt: TGCGCCAGCGGCCCCGGGGGGGCTAGCACAGATACGCAGTATTTT
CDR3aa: CASGPGGASTDTQYF

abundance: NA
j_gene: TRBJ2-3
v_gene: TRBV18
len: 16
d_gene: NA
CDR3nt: TGTGCCAGCTCACCACGGGGGGGCGTTGGTACAGATACGCAGTATTTT
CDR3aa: CASSPRGGVGTDTQYF

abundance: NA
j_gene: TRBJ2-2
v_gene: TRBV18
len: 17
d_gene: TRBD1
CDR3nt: TGTGCCAGCTCTCGGGGACAGGGGAACCCCTCTACCGGGGAGCTGTTTTTT
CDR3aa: CASSRGQGNPSTGELFF

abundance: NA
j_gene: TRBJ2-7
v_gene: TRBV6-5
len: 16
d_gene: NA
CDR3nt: TGTGCCAGCAGTTACAGTTCTGGGGATTCCCAAGACGAGCAGTACTTC
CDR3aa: CASSYSSGDSQDEQYF

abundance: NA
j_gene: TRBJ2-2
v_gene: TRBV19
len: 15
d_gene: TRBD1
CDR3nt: TGTGCCAGTAACCGGGACAGGGGAAACACCGGGGAGCTGTTTTTT
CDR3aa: CASNRDRGNTGELFF

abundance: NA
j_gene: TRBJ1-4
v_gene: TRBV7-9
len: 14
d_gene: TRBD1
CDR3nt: TGTGCCAGCAGCACGGGACAGTATAATGAAAAACTGTTTTTT
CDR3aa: CASSTGQYNEKLFF

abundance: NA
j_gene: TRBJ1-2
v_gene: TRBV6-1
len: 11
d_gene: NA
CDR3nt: TGTGCCAGCAGTGAAACAGTACGCTACACCTTC
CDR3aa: CASSETVRYTF

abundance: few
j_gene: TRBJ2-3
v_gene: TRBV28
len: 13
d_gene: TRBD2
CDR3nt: TGTGTCTCAACGGGAGGAGGGACAGATACGCAGTATTTT
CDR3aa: CVSTGGGTDTQYF

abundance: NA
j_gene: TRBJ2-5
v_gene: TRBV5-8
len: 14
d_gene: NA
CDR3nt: TGTGCCAGCAGCTCCCCCGCGTCCCTAGCGACCCAGTACTTC
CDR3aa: CASSSPASLATQYF

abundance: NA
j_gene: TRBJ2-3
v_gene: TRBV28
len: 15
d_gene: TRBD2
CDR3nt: TGTGCCAGCAGTTTTCTAGCGGGAGCGTTAGATACGCAGTATTTT
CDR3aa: CASSFLAGALDTQYF

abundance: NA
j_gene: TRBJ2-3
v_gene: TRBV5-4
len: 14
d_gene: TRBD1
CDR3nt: TGTGCCAGCAGGCGGGACAGGGGGGCAGATACGCAGTATTTT
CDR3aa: CASRRDRGADTQYF

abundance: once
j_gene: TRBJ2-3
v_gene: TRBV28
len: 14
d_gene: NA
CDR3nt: TGTGCCAGCAGACCCGGGACTAGCACAGATACGCAGTATTTT
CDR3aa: CASRPGTSTDTQYF

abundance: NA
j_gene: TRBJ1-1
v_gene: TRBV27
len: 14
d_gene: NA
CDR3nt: TGTGCCAGCAGTCCCCGGGGGCCGAACACTGAAGCTTTCTTT
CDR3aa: CASSPRGPNTEAFF

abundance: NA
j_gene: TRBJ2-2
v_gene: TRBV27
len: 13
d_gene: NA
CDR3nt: TGTGCCAGCAAAAGGAGCAACACCGGGGAGCTGTTTTTT
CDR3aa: CASKRSNTGELFF

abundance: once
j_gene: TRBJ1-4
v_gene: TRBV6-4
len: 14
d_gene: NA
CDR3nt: TGTGCCAGCAGTAGGAACTTAGGAAGTGAAAAACTGTTTTTT
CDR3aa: CASSRNLGSEKLFF

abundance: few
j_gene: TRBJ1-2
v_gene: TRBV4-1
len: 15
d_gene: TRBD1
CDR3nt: TGCGCCAGCAGCCAAAGGGTCCAGGGGGCGCGGGGCTACACCTTC
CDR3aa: CASSQRVQGARGYTF

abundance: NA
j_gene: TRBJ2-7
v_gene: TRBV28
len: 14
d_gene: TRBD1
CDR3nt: TGTGCCAGCACCCGATCAGGACAGGGCCACGAGCAGTACTTC
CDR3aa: CASTRSGQGHEQYF

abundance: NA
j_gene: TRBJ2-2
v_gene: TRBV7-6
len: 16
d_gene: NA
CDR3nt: TGTGCCAGCAGGCCGTTTGGGGGAGGCCCCATCGGGGAGCTGTTTTTT
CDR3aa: CASRPFGGGPIGELFF

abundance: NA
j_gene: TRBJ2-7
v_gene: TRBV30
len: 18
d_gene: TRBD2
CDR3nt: TGTGCCTGGAGAGATACCCCCCCCTCTTCTAGCGGGAGTTACGAGCAGTACTTC
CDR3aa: CAWRDTPPSSSGSYEQYF

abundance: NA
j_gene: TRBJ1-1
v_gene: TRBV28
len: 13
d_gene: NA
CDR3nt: TGTGCCAGCAGTTCGGGGGGATACACTGAAGCTTTCTTT
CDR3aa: CASSSGGYTEAFF

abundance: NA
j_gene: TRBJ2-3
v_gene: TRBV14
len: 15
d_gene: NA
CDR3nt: TGTGCCAGCACCCCGCAAAACGTGGGCACAGATACGCAGTATTTT
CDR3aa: CASTPQNVGTDTQYF

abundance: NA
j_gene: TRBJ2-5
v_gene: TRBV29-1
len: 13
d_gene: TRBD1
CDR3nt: TGCAGCGTTGCACAGGGGGCGTACGAGACCCAGTACTTC
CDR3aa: CSVAQGAYETQYF

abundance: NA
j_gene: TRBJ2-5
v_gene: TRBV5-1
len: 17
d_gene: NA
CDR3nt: TGCGCCAGCAGCTTGGGCTCGATAGCGGACTTCAAAGAGACCCAGTACTTC
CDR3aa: CASSLGSIADFKETQYF

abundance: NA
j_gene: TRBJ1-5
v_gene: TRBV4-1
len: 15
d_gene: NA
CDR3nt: TGCGCCAGCACCACGCAGTTGAACGTGAATCAGCCCCAGCATTTT
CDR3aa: CASTTQLNVNQPQHF

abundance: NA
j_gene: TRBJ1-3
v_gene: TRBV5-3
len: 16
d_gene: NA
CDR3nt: TGTGCCAGAAGCTGGGGGGTAGCGAGCTCTGGAAACACCATATATTTT
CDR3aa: CARSWGVASSGNTIYF

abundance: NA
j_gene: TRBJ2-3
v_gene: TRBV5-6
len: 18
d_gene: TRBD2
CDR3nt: TGTGCCAGCAGCTCCCTACTCGTGGGGGGGGGTTTCACAGATACGCAGTATTTT
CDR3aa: CASSSLLVGGGFTDTQYF

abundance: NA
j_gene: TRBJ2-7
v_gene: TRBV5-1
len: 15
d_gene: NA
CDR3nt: TGCGCCAGCAGTACGGACAGAGTGTACTCCTACGAGCAGTACTTC
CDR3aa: CASSTDRVYSYEQYF

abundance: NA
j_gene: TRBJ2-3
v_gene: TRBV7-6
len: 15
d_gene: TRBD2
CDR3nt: TGTGCCAGCAGCTTATCCCGGGGGGTCACAGATACGCAGTATTTT
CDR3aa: CASSLSRGVTDTQYF

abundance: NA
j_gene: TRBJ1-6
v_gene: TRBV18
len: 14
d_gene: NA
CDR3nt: TGTGCCAGCTCCCACTCGACAGAAGATTCACCCCTCCACTTT
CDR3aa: CASSHSTEDSPLHF

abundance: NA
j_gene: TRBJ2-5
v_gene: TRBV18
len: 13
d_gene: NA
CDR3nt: TGTGCCAGCTCGAGGGACGGGAAAGAGACCCAGTACTTC
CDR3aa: CASSRDGKETQYF

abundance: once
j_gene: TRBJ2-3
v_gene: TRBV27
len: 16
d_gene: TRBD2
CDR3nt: TGTGCCAGCAGGGAGAGCGGGACTAGCGGCACAGATACGCAGTATTTT
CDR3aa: CASRESGTSGTDTQYF

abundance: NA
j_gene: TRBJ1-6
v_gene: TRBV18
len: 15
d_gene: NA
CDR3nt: TGTGCCAGCTCACCAGGAGAGGGGCAAAGTTCACCCCTCCACTTT
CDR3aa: CASSPGEGQSSPLHF

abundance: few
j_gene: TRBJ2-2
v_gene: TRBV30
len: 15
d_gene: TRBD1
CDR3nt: TGTGCCTGGAGTCCCCGGACAGGGTTTGGCGGGGAGCTGTTTTTT
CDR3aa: CAWSPRTGFGGELFF

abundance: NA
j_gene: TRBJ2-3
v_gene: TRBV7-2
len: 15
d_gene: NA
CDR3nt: TGTGCCAGCAGCTTAGCGTTCCTTAGAGGAGATACGCAGTATTTT
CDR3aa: CASSLAFLRGDTQYF

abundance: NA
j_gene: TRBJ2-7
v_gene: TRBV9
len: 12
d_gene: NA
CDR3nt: TGTGCCAGCAGTCAAGACAACTACGAGCAGTACTTC
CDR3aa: CASSQDNYEQYF

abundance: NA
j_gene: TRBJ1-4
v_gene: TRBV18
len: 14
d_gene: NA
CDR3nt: TGTGCCAGCTCACGAGGGAGCACTAATGAAAAACTGTTTTTT
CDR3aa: CASSRGSTNEKLFF

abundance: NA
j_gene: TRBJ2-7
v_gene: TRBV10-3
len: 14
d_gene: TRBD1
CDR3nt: TGTGCCACATGGGACAGGGCGCGATCCTACGAGCAGTACTTC
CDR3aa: CATWDRARSYEQYF

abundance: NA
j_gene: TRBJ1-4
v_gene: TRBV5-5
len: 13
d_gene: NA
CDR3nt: TGTGCCAGCAGCTTTGGGAACAATGAAAAACTGTTTTTT
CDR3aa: CASSFGNNEKLFF

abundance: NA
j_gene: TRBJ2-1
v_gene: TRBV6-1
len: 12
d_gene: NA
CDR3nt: TGTGCCAGCGAACAATGGGGCCGCGAGCAGTTCTTC
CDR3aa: CASEQWGREQFF

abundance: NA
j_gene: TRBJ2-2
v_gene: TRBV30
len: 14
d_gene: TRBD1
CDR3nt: TGTGCCTGGACACGGACAGGGGTAACCGGGGAGCTGTTTTTT
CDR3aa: CAWTRTGVTGELFF

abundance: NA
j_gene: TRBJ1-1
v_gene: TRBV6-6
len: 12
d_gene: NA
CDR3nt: TGTGCCAGCAGTTACTCGCCCGGGACGACTTTCTTT
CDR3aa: CASSYSPGTTFF

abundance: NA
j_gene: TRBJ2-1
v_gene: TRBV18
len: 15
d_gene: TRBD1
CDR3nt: TGTGCCAGCTCACCAAGGACAGGGATTAACAATGAGCAGTTCTTC
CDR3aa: CASSPRTGINNEQFF

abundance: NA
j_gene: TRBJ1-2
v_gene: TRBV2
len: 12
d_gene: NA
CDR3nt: TGTGCCAGCAGGACCCTTAACTATGGCTACACCTTC
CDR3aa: CASRTLNYGYTF

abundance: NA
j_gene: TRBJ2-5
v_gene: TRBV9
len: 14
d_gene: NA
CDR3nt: TGTGCCAGCAGCAGGTTCGCTGAAGAAGAGACCCAGTACTTC
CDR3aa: CASSRFAEEETQYF